This entry lists 8 T cell receptor beta chains sequenced from one sample in a study of PD-L1 blockade in urothelial cancer. Generated by immunoSEQ multiplex PCR, the TCRdb table keeps only in-frame clones and is missing some. The table includes around 45,000 clones, approximately 80% detected once. Time point: pretreatment peripheral blood. This material consisted of PBMCs, taken around atezolizumab (anti-PD-L1) treatment. Every receptor here comes from a man aged 60 to 75 with urothelial cancer.

V is TRBV27 and J is TRBJ2-3; 10 nucleotides match TRBD2. V was clipped by 4 bases and J by 2 bases; unmatched bases: 6. The CDR3 is 16 residues long. Germline V CDR1 and CDR2: MNHEY, SMNVEV (reference sequence). CDR3 sequence reads: CASSSSGGHYTDTQYF. The CDR3 bases are TGTGCCAGCAGTTCTAGCGGGGGCCATTACACAGATACGCAGTATTTT.

This rearrangement joins TRBV5-4 to TRBJ2-1; 8 nucleotides line up with TRBD2. Germline CDR1 reads SGHNT; CDR2 reads YYREEE (reference sequence). CDR3 length: 15 amino acids. J was trimmed by 7 bases and V by 4 bases; bases with no gene match: 10. CDR3 sequence: CASSMSGRKANEQFF. CDR3 nucleotide sequence: TGTGCCAGCAGCATGAGCGGGAGAAAAGCGAATGAGCAGTTCTTC. Variable domain in full (rest from reference TRBV5-4 and TRBJ2-1): ETGVTQSPTHLIKTRGQQVTLRCSSQSGHNTVSWYQQALGQGPQFIFQYYREEENGRGNFPPRFSGLQFPNYSSELNVNALELDDSALYLCASSMSGRKANEQFFGPGTRLTVL.

The chain joins TRBV5-6 to TRBJ1-4; 7 bases align to TRBD1. The trim removed 2 bases at V and 7 bases at J, leaving 5 bases unmatched. Germline loops: CDR1 SGHDT, CDR2 YYEEEE. This CDR3 has 14 amino acids. The CDR3 region is CASSLGDSTEKLFF. For the CDR3, the DNA is TGTGCCAGCAGCTTAGGGGACAGCACTGAAAAACTGTTTTTT.

The V gene is TRBV6-5, the J gene TRBJ2-7; 8 bases fit TRBD2. The length of the CDR3 is 13 residues. The junction had 9 bases not matched to a gene; V was cut back by 8 bases and J by 6 bases. CDR1 MNHEY and CDR2 SVGAGI come from the germline V gene. Here the CDR3 reads CASRIGLAGEQYF. The CDR3 DNA is TGTGCCAGCCGGATAGGGCTAGCGGGCGAGCAGTACTTC.

The chain couples TRBV2 to TRBJ2-7; D may be TRBD1 (6 bases). The CDR3 extends over 13 amino acids. Germline CDR1 reads SNHLY; CDR2 reads FYNNEI. V lost 3 bases to trimming and J lost 6 bases, with 12 bases between them. CDR3 amino acids: CASSDRGILEQYF. In nucleotides, the CDR3 is TGTGCCAGCAGTGACAGGGGCATACTCGAGCAGTACTTC.

This chain links TRBV5-4 with TRBJ2-3; TRBD2 aligns across 9 bases. Unmatched junction bases numbered 9, after V lost 1 base and J lost 6 bases. This CDR3 has 16 amino acids. The V gene's germline CDR1 is SGHNT and CDR2 YYREEE (reference sequence). The CDR3 reads CASSLQRGAGGDTQYF. DNA of the CDR3: TGTGCCAGCAGCTTGCAGCGGGGGGCCGGTGGGGATACGCAGTATTTT.

This chain links TRBV5-1 with TRBJ2-7; 7 positions agree with TRBD1. Germline CDR1 is SGHRS and CDR2 is YFSETQ. The V segment lost 3 bases and the J segment 6 bases; nucleotides outside the gene matches: 9. This CDR3 is built from 14 residues. The DNA of the CDR3 is TGCGCCAGCAGCTCCCGTACAGGGGTTGCCGAGCAGTACTTC. Translating gives CASSSRTGVAEQYF.

This clone was counted a few times. The chain joins TRBV28 to TRBJ2-1; D unresolved. Germline CDR1 and CDR2: MDHEN and SYDVKM. The CDR3 has 11 amino acids. Trimming removed 7 bases from V and 4 bases from J, with 5 bases in between. This CDR3 reads CASIGYNEQFF. CDR3 in DNA: TGTGCCAGCATCGGGTACAATGAGCAGTTCTTC.